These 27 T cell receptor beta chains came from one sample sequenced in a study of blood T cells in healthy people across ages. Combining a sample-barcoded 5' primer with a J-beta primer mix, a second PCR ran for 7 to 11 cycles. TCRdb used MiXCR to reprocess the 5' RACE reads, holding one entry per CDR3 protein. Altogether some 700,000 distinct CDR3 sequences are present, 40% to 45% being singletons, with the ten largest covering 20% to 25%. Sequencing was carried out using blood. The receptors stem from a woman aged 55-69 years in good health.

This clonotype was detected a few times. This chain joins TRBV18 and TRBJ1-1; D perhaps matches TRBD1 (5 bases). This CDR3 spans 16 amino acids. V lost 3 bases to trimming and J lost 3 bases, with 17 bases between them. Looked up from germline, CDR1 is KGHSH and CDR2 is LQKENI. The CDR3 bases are TGTGCCAGCTCACCGGGACGGGACCTGGGGCACACTGAAGCTTTCTTT. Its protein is CASSPGRDLGHTEAFF.

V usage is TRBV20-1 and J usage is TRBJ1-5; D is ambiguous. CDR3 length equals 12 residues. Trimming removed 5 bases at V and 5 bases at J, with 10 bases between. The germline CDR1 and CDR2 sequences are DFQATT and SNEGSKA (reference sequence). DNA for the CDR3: TGCAGTGCTGGTAGATCCGATCAGCCCCAGCATTTT. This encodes CSAGRSDQPQHF.

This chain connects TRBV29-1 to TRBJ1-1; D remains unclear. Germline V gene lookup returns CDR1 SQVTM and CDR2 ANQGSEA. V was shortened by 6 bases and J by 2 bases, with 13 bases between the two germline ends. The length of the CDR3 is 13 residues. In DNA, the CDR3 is TGCAGCGTAGTTAGAACAGCAAACACTGAAGCTTTCTTT. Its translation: CSVVRTANTEAFF.

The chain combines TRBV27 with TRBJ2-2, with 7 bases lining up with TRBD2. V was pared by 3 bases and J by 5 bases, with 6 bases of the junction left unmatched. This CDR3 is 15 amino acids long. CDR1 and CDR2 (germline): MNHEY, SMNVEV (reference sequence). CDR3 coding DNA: TGTGCCAGCAGTTTTGGGGGAGGGCCTACCGGGGAGCTGTTTTTT. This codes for CASSFGGGPTGELFF.

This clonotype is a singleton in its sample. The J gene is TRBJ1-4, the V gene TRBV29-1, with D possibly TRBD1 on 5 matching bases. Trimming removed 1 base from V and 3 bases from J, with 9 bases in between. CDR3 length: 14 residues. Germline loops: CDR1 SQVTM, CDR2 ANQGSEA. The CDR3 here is CSVEVPTANEKLFF. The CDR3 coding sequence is TGCAGCGTTGAAGTTCCGACAGCTAATGAAAAACTGTTTTTT.

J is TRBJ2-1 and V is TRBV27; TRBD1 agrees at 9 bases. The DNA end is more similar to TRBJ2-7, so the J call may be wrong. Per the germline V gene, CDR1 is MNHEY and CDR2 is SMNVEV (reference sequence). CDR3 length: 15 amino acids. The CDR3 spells CASSIQGASYNEQYF. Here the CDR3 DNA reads TGTGCCAGCAGTATACAGGGGGCCTCCTACAATGAGCAGTACTTC.

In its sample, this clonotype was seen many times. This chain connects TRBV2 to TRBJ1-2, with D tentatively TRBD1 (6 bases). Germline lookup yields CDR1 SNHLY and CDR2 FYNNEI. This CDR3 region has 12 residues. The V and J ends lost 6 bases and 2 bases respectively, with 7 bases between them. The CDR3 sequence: CASRQGNYGYTF. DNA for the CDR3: TGTGCCAGCAGGCAGGGGAACTATGGCTACACCTTC.

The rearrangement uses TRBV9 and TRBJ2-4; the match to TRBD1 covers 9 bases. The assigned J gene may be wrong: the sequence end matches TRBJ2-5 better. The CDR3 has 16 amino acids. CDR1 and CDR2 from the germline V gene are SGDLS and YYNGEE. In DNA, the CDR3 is TGTGCCAGCAGCGTAGCTCCGACAGGGGGGGAGGAGACCCAGTACTTC. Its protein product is CASSVAPTGGEETQYF.

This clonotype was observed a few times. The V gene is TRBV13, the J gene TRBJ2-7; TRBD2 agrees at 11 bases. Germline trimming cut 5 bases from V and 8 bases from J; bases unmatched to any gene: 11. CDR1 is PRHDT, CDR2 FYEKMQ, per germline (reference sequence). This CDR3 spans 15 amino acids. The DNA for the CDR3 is TGTGCCAGCAGCCCTCAAACTAGCGGGAGAGGACAGCAGTACTTC. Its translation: CASSPQTSGRGQQYF.

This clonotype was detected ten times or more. Here the CDR3 reads CASAKEGDQPQHF. The CDR3 DNA follows: TGCGCCAGCGCGAAGGAGGGGGATCAGCCCCAGCATTTT. V and J are TRBV5-1 and TRBJ1-5, with D possibly matching TRBD1 (6 bases). V was trimmed by 7 bases and J by 5 bases, leaving 13 bases between them. This CDR3 spans 13 amino acids. From germline, CDR1 is SGHRS and CDR2 YFSETQ. Full variable domain (missing parts from reference TRBV5-1 and TRBJ1-5): KAGVTQTPRYLIKTRGQQVTLSCSPISGHRSVSWYQQTPGQGLQFLFEYFSETQRNKGNFPGRFSGRQFSNSRSEMNVSTLELGDSALYLCASAKEGDQPQHFGDGTRLSIL.

CDR3 in amino acids: CASSLLRQEETQYF. CDR3 DNA sequence: TGTGCCAGCAGTTTGCTTAGGCAGGAAGAGACCCAGTACTTC. The chain links TRBV12-3 or TRBV12-4 to TRBJ2-5; D remains ambiguous. The CDR3 extends over 14 amino acids. Between the trimmed V and J ends, which lost 3 bases and 3 bases, there was a span of 11 bases.

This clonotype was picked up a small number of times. Written as DNA, the CDR3 is TGTGCCAGCAGTTTACCGAGCCTCCTGGGACTAGATAATGAGCAGTTCTTC. Protein product: CASSLPSLLGLDNEQFF. The rearrangement uses TRBV28 and TRBJ2-1; 8 bases fit TRBD2. In germline, CDR1 is MDHEN, CDR2 SYDVKM. The CDR3 has 17 amino acids. J gave up 7 bases and V 2 bases, and 13 bases lay outside the gene matches.

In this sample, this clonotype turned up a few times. The CDR3 loop reads CAISDGGAGTDTQYF. CDR3 bases: TGTGCCATCAGTGACGGGGGGGCTGGCACAGATACGCAGTATTTT. This chain joins TRBV10-3 and TRBJ2-3; 8 nucleotides align to TRBD2. Germline V gene lookup returns CDR1 ENHRY and CDR2 SYGVKD. The ends lost 3 bases at V and 1 base at J; junction bases unmatched: 3. This CDR3 has 15 amino acids.

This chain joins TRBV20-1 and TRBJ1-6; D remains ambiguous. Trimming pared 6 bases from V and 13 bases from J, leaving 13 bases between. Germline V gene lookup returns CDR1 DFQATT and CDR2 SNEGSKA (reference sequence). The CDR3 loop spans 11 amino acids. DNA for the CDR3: TGCAGTGCGGTGGCTTCTGTGCCCCTCCACTTT. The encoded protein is CSAVASVPLHF.

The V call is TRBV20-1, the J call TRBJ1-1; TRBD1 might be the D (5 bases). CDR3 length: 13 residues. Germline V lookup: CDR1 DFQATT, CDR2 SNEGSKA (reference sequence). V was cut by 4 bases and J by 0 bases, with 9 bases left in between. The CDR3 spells CSATQTVNTEAFF. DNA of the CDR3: TGCAGTGCTACCCAGACAGTGAACACTGAAGCTTTCTTT.

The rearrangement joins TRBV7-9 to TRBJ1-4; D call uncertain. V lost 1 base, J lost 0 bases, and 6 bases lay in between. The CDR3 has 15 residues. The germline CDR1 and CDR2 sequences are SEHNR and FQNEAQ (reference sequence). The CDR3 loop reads CASSLGQATNEKLFF. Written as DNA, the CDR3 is TGTGCCAGCAGCTTAGGACAAGCAACTAATGAAAAACTGTTTTTT.

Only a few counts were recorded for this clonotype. CDR3 amino acids: CASSISGGAAAQFF. DNA of the CDR3: TGTGCCAGCAGCATTAGCGGGGGGGCTGCGGCGCAGTTCTTC. The rearrangement joins TRBV5-6 to TRBJ2-1; 11 nucleotides agree with TRBD2. Germline V gives CDR1 SGHDT, CDR2 YYEEEE. CDR3 size: 14 residues. With V trimmed by 4 bases and J by 12 bases, 9 bases remained unmatched.

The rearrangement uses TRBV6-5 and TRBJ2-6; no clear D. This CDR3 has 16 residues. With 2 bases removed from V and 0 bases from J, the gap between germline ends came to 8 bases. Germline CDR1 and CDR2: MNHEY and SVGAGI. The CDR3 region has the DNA TGTGCCAGCAGTTACCAAGTGGCCTCTGGGGCCAACGTCCTGACTTTC. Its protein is CASSYQVASGANVLTF.

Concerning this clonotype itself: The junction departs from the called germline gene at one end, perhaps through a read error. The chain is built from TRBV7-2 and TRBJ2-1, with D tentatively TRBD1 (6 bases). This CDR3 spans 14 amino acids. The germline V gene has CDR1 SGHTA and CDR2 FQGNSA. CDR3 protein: CASRLGSGENEQFF. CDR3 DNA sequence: TGTGCCAGCAGGTTAGGTTCAGGGGAGAATGAGCAGTTCTTC.

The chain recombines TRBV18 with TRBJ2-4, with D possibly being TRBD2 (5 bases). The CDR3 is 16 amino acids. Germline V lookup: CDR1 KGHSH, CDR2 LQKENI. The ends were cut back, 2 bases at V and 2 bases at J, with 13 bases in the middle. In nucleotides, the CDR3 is TGTGCCAGCTCACCAACCCCCGGGGAGACCAAAAACATTCAGTACTTC. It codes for CASSPTPGETKNIQYF.

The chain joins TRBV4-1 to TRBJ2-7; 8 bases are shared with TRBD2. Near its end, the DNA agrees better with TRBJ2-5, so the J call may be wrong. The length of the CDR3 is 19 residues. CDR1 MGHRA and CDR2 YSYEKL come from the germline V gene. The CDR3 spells CASSRDESQRGHPGETQYF. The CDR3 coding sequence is TGCGCCAGCAGCCGAGATGAGTCCCAGCGGGGGCACCCGGGGGAGACCCAGTACTTC.

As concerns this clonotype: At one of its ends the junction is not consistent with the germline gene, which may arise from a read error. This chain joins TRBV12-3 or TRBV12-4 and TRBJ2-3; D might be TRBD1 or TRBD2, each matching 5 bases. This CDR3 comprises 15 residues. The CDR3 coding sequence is TGTGCCAGCAGTTTTATGTCAGGGAGAGCAGATACGCAATATTTT. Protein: CASSFMSGRADTQYF.

The CDR3 loop is CSASPTQETQYF. CDR3 in DNA: TGCAGTGCTAGTCCTACCCAAGAGACCCAGTACTTC. The V call is TRBV20-1, the J call TRBJ2-5; D remains unclear. The germline V and J ends were trimmed by 3 bases and 1 base, with 6 bases remaining between them. The length of the CDR3 is 12 residues. CDR1 and CDR2 (germline): DFQATT, SNEGSKA (reference sequence).

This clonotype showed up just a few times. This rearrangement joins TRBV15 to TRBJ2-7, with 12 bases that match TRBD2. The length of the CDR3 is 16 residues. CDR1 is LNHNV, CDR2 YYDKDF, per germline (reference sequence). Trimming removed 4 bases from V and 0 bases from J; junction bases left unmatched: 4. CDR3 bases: TGTGCCACCAGCACTAGCGGGGGGGTGAACTCCTACGAGCAGTACTTC. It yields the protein CATSTSGGVNSYEQYF.

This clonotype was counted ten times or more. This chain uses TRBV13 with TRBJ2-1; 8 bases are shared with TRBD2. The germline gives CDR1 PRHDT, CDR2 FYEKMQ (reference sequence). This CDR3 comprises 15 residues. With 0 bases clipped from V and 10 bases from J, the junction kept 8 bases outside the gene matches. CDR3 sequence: CASSLGLAGSPEQFF. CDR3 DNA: TGTGCCAGCAGCTTAGGCCTAGCGGGTTCCCCCGAGCAGTTCTTC.

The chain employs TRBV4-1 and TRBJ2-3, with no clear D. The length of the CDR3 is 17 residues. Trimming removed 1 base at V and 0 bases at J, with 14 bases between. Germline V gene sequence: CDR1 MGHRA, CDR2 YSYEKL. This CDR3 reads CASSQVESITSTDTQYF. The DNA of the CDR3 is TGCGCCAGCAGCCAAGTCGAAAGCATCACAAGCACAGATACGCAGTATTTT.

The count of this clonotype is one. CDR3 sequence (DNA): TGCAGTGCTCGGGGGGTCAATGAGCAGTTCTTC. Encoded protein: CSARGVNEQFF. The chain recombines TRBV20-1 with TRBJ2-1, with 7 positions matching TRBD2. V gave up 5 bases and J gave up 6 bases; unmatched junction bases: 1. The CDR3 is 11 residues long. Germline lookup yields CDR1 DFQATT and CDR2 SNEGSKA (reference sequence).